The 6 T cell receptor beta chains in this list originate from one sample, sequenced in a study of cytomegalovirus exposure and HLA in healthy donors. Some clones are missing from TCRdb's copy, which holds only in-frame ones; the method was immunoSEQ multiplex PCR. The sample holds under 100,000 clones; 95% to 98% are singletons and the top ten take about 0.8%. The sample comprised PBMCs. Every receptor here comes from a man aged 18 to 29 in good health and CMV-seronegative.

The CDR3 DNA is TGTGCCAGCACTATAGCGGGAGGGCCTAGCGAGCAGTACTTC. It specifies CASTIAGGPSEQYF. The chain carries TRBV2 and TRBJ2-7, with TRBD2 matching 11 bases. V was pared by 7 bases and J by 6 bases, with 8 bases of the junction left unmatched. Looked up from germline, CDR1 is SNHLY and CDR2 is FYNNEI. CDR3 length: 14 amino acids. Together with reference TRBV2 and TRBJ2-7, the CDR3 gives the full variable domain: EPEVTQTPSHQVTQMGQEVILRCVPISNHLYFYWYRQILGQKVEFLVSFYNNEISEKSEIFDDQFSVERPDGSNFTLKIRSTKLEDSAMYFCASTIAGGPSEQYFGPGTRLTVT.

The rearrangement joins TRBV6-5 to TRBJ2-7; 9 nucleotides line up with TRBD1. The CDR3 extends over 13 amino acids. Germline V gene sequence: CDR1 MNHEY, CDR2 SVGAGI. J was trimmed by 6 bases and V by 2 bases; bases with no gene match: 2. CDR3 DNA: TGTGCCAGCAGTTACCAGACAGGGGGCGAGCAGTACGTC. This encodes CASSYQTGGEQYV.

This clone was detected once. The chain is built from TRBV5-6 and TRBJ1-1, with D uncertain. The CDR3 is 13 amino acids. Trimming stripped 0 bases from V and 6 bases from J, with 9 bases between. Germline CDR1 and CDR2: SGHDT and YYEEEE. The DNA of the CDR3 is TGTGCCAGCAGCTTGGGCAGAGGCGCTGAAGCTTTCTTT. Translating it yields CASSLGRGAEAFF. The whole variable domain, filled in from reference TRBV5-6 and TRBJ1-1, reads DAGVTQSPTHLIKTRGQQVTLRCSPKSGHDTVSWYQQALGQGPQFIFQYYEEEERQRGNFPDRFSGHQFPNYSSELNVNALLLGDSALYLCASSLGRGAEAFFGQGTRLTVV.

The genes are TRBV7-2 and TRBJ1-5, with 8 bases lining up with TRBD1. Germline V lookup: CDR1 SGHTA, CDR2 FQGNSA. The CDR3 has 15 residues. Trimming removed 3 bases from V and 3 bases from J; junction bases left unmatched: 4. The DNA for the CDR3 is TGTGCCAGCAGCTTCGAGACAGGGGACAATCAGCCCCAGCATTTT. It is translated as CASSFETGDNQPQHF.

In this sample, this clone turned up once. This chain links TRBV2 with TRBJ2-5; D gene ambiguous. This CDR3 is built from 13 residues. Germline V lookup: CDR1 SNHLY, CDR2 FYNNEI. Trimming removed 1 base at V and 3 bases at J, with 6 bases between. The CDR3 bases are TGTGCCAGCAGTGAAGGAGTGAAAGAGACCCAGTACTTC. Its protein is CASSEGVKETQYF.

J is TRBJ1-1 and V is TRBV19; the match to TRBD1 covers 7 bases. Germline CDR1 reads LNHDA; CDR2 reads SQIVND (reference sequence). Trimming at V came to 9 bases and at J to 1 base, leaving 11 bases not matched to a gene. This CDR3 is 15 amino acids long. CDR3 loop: CASHHPGQKNTEAFF. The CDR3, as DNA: TGTGCCAGCCACCACCCGGGACAGAAGAACACTGAAGCTTTCTTT.